The clone carrying this T cell receptor (beta chain) showed up many times. This entry comes from a study of early T cells in non-severe SARS-CoV-2 infection. TCRdb re-called the 5' RACE reads through MiXCR, storing one row per CDR3 protein. The sample includes about 61,000 distinct CDR3 sequences, about 12% seen only once; the top ten take roughly 1.2%. Germline V gene sequence: CDR1 LNHNV, CDR2 YYDKDF (reference sequence). V was trimmed by 0 bases and J by 3 bases, leaving 10 bases between them. This CDR3 has 15 amino acids. The clonotype comes from an adult who was a healthcare worker with PCR-confirmed SARS-CoV-2 infection or an uninfected control (not recorded which). The donor label of this sample is uncertain. The sample here was whole blood, taken at baseline. The rearrangement joins TRBV15 to TRBJ2-3; D ambiguous. As DNA, the CDR3 is TGTGCCACCAGCAGAGATTTCGGGTCGACAGATACGCAGTATTTT. Amino acids: CATSRDFGSTDTQYF.